The rows below give T cell receptor beta chains drawn from one sample of a study of cytomegalovirus exposure and HLA in healthy donors. Libraries were prepared by immunoSEQ multiplex PCR; TCRdb keeps only in-frame clonotypes and omits some of them. The sample holds fewer than 200,000 clones, approximately 84% seen once. Sequencing was performed on PBMCs. The receptors were sampled from a woman between 18 and 30 years old in good health and CMV-seropositive. The CDR3 runs from the conserved cysteine through the conserved F or W. Each record gives: J gene, clone size, V gene, CDR3 protein. Only some rows state a clone size, as once, few, many or a class for expanded clones.

j_gene: TRBJ1-1; abundance: .; v_gene: TRBV29-1; CDR3aa: CSVESQGRATEAFF
j_gene: TRBJ1-4; abundance: .; v_gene: TRBV15; CDR3aa: CATSRPHLTRDEKLFF
j_gene: TRBJ2-5; abundance: once; v_gene: TRBV4-1; CDR3aa: CASSDPESPQETQYF
j_gene: TRBJ1-5; abundance: .; v_gene: TRBV4-1; CDR3aa: CASSQRGTGPPQHF
j_gene: TRBJ2-5; abundance: .; v_gene: TRBV10-2; CDR3aa: CASSGLTQTSGPNSETQYF
j_gene: TRBJ2-6; abundance: .; v_gene: TRBV28; CDR3aa: CASSLGQGSDGANVLTF
j_gene: TRBJ2-2; abundance: .; v_gene: TRBV1; CDR3aa: CTSSHRAGGQTGELFF
j_gene: TRBJ2-3; abundance: .; v_gene: TRBV9; CDR3aa: CASSVEASGGTDTQYF
j_gene: TRBJ1-5; abundance: .; v_gene: TRBV6-1; CDR3aa: CASSERGHGNQPQHF
j_gene: TRBJ2-5; abundance: .; v_gene: TRBV5-1; CDR3aa: CASSLFSGGASSETQYF
j_gene: TRBJ2-6; abundance: .; v_gene: TRBV5-1; CDR3aa: CASSLGYLDTVSGANVLTF
j_gene: TRBJ2-5; abundance: .; v_gene: TRBV4-1; CDR3aa: CASSQDPGQETQYF
j_gene: TRBJ1-4; abundance: .; v_gene: TRBV20-1; CDR3aa: CSATGTTGFF
j_gene: TRBJ2-7; abundance: once; v_gene: TRBV6-1; CDR3aa: CASSDTSGGADEQYF
j_gene: TRBJ2-7; abundance: once; v_gene: TRBV5-4; CDR3aa: CASSDGWTANYEQYF
j_gene: TRBJ2-1; abundance: .; v_gene: TRBV19; CDR3aa: CASSTPGGPRNEQFF
j_gene: TRBJ1-1; abundance: .; v_gene: TRBV29-1; CDR3aa: CSVEEDRGLIGAFF
j_gene: TRBJ2-7; abundance: .; v_gene: TRBV7-9; CDR3aa: CASSPMERGLLYEQYF
j_gene: TRBJ2-3; abundance: .; v_gene: TRBV5-1; CDR3aa: CASSSTIDTQYF
j_gene: TRBJ1-3; abundance: .; v_gene: TRBV11-2; CDR3aa: CASSFETGQGNTIYF
j_gene: TRBJ1-1; abundance: few; v_gene: TRBV9; CDR3aa: CASSPRVAGMTEAFF
j_gene: TRBJ1-1; abundance: .; v_gene: TRBV4-3; CDR3aa: CASSQGVERNTEAFF
j_gene: TRBJ2-5; abundance: .; v_gene: TRBV27; CDR3aa: CASSTQGRQETQYF
j_gene: TRBJ2-7; abundance: once; v_gene: TRBV5-6; CDR3aa: CASSLDSRWDEQYF
j_gene: TRBJ2-7; abundance: .; v_gene: TRBV4-3; CDR3aa: CASSQDPLGGASSYEQYF
j_gene: TRBJ2-1; abundance: .; v_gene: TRBV12-1; CDR3aa: CASSSPLAGEFF
j_gene: TRBJ2-3; abundance: .; v_gene: TRBV27; CDR3aa: CASSLGWRGRPDTQYF
j_gene: TRBJ2-7; abundance: .; v_gene: TRBV29-1; CDR3aa: CSVRTGTYEQYF
j_gene: TRBJ2-3; abundance: .; v_gene: TRBV15; CDR3aa: CATSRDPGDTQYF
j_gene: TRBJ1-6; abundance: .; v_gene: TRBV19; CDR3aa: CATGDRGNSPLHF
j_gene: TRBJ2-3; abundance: .; v_gene: TRBV7-2; CDR3aa: CASSDNRGPRDTQYF
j_gene: TRBJ1-6; abundance: .; v_gene: TRBV6-4; CDR3aa: CASSETPGGGSSYSPLHF
j_gene: TRBJ2-7; abundance: .; v_gene: TRBV4-1; CDR3aa: CASSHMGELAGIYEQYF
j_gene: TRBJ1-4; abundance: .; v_gene: TRBV4-2; CDR3aa: CASSQDHYQFLFF
j_gene: TRBJ1-5; abundance: few; v_gene: TRBV19; CDR3aa: CASSISRTEGNQPQHF
j_gene: TRBJ2-3; abundance: .; v_gene: TRBV5-8; CDR3aa: CASSTTAIVTDTQYF
j_gene: TRBJ2-1; abundance: few; v_gene: TRBV2; CDR3aa: CASSESGVSGGTEQFF
j_gene: TRBJ2-1; abundance: .; v_gene: TRBV18; CDR3aa: CASSPLAGELNNEQFF
j_gene: TRBJ2-3; abundance: .; v_gene: TRBV2; CDR3aa: CASRWEGSTDTQYF
j_gene: TRBJ2-4; abundance: .; v_gene: TRBV11-2; CDR3aa: CASSSLSGGLLAKNIQYF
j_gene: TRBJ1-2; abundance: .; v_gene: TRBV27; CDR3aa: CASSLQGTNSYTF
j_gene: TRBJ2-7; abundance: many; v_gene: TRBV4-1; CDR3aa: CASSQGGSTYEQYF
j_gene: TRBJ2-2; abundance: .; v_gene: TRBV5-4; CDR3aa: CASGGSQGKGPGELFF
j_gene: TRBJ2-5; abundance: .; v_gene: TRBV6-6; CDR3aa: CASSYGKQGRETQYF
j_gene: TRBJ1-1; abundance: .; v_gene: TRBV6-5; CDR3aa: CASSYFGGVWNTEAFF
j_gene: TRBJ1-1; abundance: .; v_gene: TRBV6-5; CDR3aa: CASSYSRRTGEAFF
j_gene: TRBJ1-1; abundance: .; v_gene: TRBV7-3; CDR3aa: CASSPKVGSEAFF
j_gene: TRBJ2-1; abundance: .; v_gene: TRBV19; CDR3aa: CASSPRGSYNEQFF
j_gene: TRBJ2-3; abundance: .; v_gene: TRBV9; CDR3aa: CASSVAIGGDTQYF
j_gene: TRBJ2-6; abundance: .; v_gene: TRBV19; CDR3aa: CASSVTSGPSGANVLTF
j_gene: TRBJ2-3; abundance: .; v_gene: TRBV9; CDR3aa: CASSVTGTDTQYF
j_gene: TRBJ1-5; abundance: few; v_gene: TRBV25-1; CDR3aa: CASRQGFEPQHF